Presented here are 17 T cell receptor beta chains from one specimen sequenced in a study of blood T cell repertoires in COVID-19. Measured with immunoSEQ multiplex PCR; TCRdb has only the in-frame clones, and not every one. In the table there are 200,000 to 250,000 clones, approximately 80% of which are singletons. The material sequenced was peripheral blood. These receptors all stem from a man in his fifties or sixties with active or convalescent COVID-19.

The chain employs TRBV19 and TRBJ2-1, with 7 nucleotides matching TRBD2. V lost 3 bases, J lost 7 bases, and 9 bases stayed unmatched. This CDR3 region has 15 residues. The germline V gene has CDR1 LNHDA and CDR2 SQIVND (reference sequence). CDR3 sequence: CASSIGGRAVNEQFF. The CDR3 nucleotides are TGTGCCAGTAGTATTGGAGGGAGGGCCGTAAATGAGCAGTTCTTC.

The rearrangement uses TRBV7-2 and TRBJ2-1, with 8 bases lining up with TRBD2. CDR3 length equals 16 residues. Germline trimming cut 8 bases from V and 1 base from J; bases unmatched to any gene: 10. Germline CDR1 reads SGHTA; CDR2 reads FQGNSA. DNA for the CDR3: TGTGCCAGCGCCCCTAACCAGCGGGGGTCCTACAATGAGCAGTTCTTC. Amino acids: CASAPNQRGSYNEQFF.

This clone has a single count. The chain links TRBV28 to TRBJ2-5; D is unclear. Germline assignment: CDR1 MDHEN and CDR2 SYDVKM. CDR3 length: 14 amino acids. Deletions cut 2 bases from V and 1 base from J, with 8 bases between. The DNA of the CDR3 is TGTGCCAGCAGTTTAAAACAGCTCCAAGAGACCCAGTACTTC. Protein: CASSLKQLQETQYF.

Remarks on this clone: The same CDR3 also results from other DNA sequences found in this sample. The gene calls are TRBV7-3 and TRBJ2-1, with 9 bases identical to TRBD1. With 1 base clipped from V and 5 bases from J, the junction kept 6 bases outside the gene matches. Germline lookup yields CDR1 SGHTA and CDR2 FQGTGA. This CDR3 has 16 amino acids. Written as DNA, the CDR3 is TGTGCCAGCAGCTTAAGAGTGGGACAGGGAAACAATGAGCAGTTCTTC. Translation: CASSLRVGQGNNEQFF. The complete variable domain, with remaining parts taken from reference TRBV7-3 and TRBJ2-1, reads GAGVSQTPSNKVTEKGKYVELRCDPISGHTALYWYRQSLGQGPEFLIYFQGTGAADDSGLPNDRFFAVRPEGSVSTLKIQRTERGDSAVYLCASSLRVGQGNNEQFFGPGTRLTVL.

The V gene is TRBV15, the J gene TRBJ2-1, with D perhaps TRBD2 (6 bases). This CDR3 is built from 15 residues. V was trimmed by 1 base and J by 7 bases, leaving 14 bases between them. Germline V gene data show CDR1 as LNHNV and CDR2 as YYDKDF (reference sequence). DNA of the CDR3: TGTGCCACCAGCAGAGGCTTAGCGGCCCCGAATGAGCAGTTCTTC. Protein product: CATSRGLAAPNEQFF.

The chain carries TRBV7-2 and TRBJ2-5; D might be TRBD2 (6 bases). V lost 5 bases and J 2 bases, leaving 21 bases between the germline ends. CDR1 SGHTA and CDR2 FQGNSA come from the germline V gene. The CDR3 is 17 residues long. CDR3 coding DNA: TGTGCCAGCAGCCAATCCGGGGCTATCCGGGGGCAAGAGACCCAGTACTTC. This translates into CASSQSGAIRGQETQYF. Full variable domain (rest looked up from reference TRBV7-2 and TRBJ2-5): GAGVSQSPSNKVTEKGKDVELRCDPISGHTALYWYRQSLGQGLEFLIYFQGNSAPDKSGLPSDRFSAERTGGSVSTLTIQRTQQEDSAVYLCASSQSGAIRGQETQYFGPGTRLLVL.

The table lists this clone with a few counts. The chain joins TRBV7-9 to TRBJ2-1; 14 bases are a match to TRBD2. V lost 5 bases to trimming and J lost 10 bases; unmatched junction nucleotides: 10. The CDR3 totals 16 residues. Germline assignment: CDR1 SEHNR and CDR2 FQNEAQ (reference sequence). CDR3 DNA sequence: TGTGCCAGCAGCCTCCCGGGACTAGCGGGAGAATACGAGCAGTTCTTC. This sequence encodes CASSLPGLAGEYEQFF.

Here the CDR3 reads CASSQGRGLAGGRLWDTQYF. CDR3 in DNA: TGTGCCAGCAGCCAAGGCAGGGGACTAGCGGGAGGTCGCCTTTGGGATACGCAGTATTTT. The chain couples TRBV3-1 (or the pseudogene TRBV3-2) to TRBJ2-3, with TRBD2 matching over 15 bases. V lost 1 base, J lost 6 bases, and 14 bases stayed unmatched. The CDR3 sequence is 20 residues long. In germline, CDR1 is LGHDT, CDR2 YNNKEL (reference sequence).

The V and J genes are TRBV5-6 and TRBJ1-2; 10 bases are a match to TRBD1. The CDR3 spans 16 residues. The V gene's germline CDR1 is SGHDT and CDR2 YYEEEE. V lost 2 bases, J lost 4 bases, and 8 bases stayed unmatched. Written as DNA, the CDR3 is TGTGCCAGCAGCTTAACCGGGACAGGGGATCTCTATGGCTACACCTTC. Translated: CASSLTGTGDLYGYTF.

The gene calls are TRBV5-1 and TRBJ1-1, with 7 positions matching TRBD1. Trimming removed 4 bases from V and 1 base from J; junction bases left unmatched: 10. Germline CDR1 and CDR2: SGHRS and YFSETQ. CDR3 length equals 16 residues. In nucleotides, the CDR3 is TGCGCCAGCAGCCCGACAAAGACAGGGACGAACACTGAAGCTTTCTTT. Protein: CASSPTKTGTNTEAFF.

This clone was seen more than once but under ten times. The rearrangement joins TRBV6-5 to TRBJ2-3; maybe TRBD2 (6 bases). Germline V gene data show CDR1 as MNHEY and CDR2 as SVGAGI. The ends were cut back, 4 bases at V and 3 bases at J, with 17 bases in the middle. This CDR3 spans 16 amino acids. The CDR3 is CASSLGGNTGTDTQYF. The CDR3 coding sequence is TGTGCCAGCAGTTTGGGGGGAAATACCGGGACAGATACGCAGTATTTT.

This sequence joins TRBV15 and TRBJ1-3; 7 bases align to TRBD1. Germline V gives CDR1 LNHNV, CDR2 YYDKDF (reference sequence). The CDR3 has 18 residues. The J segment lost 0 bases and the V segment lost 3 bases, leaving 11 bases of the junction unmatched. The DNA of the CDR3 is TGTGCCACCAGCAGGGAAGGTTGGGGACAGCTCTCTGGAAACACCATATATTTT. Protein product: CATSREGWGQLSGNTIYF. Full variable domain (missing parts from reference TRBV15 and TRBJ1-3): DAMVIQNPRYQVTQFGKPVTLSCSQTLNHNVMYWYQQKSSQAPKLLFHYYDKDFNNEADTPDNFQSRRPNTSFCFLDIRSPGLGDTAMYLCATSREGWGQLSGNTIYFGEGSWLTVV.

This chain uses TRBV3-1 (or the pseudogene TRBV3-2) with TRBJ2-1; 7 bases are shared with TRBD2. This CDR3 is built from 14 residues. Germline-derived CDR1 and CDR2 are LGHDT and YNNKEL (reference sequence). V shed 5 bases, J shed 5 bases, and the junction held 6 bases outside the gene matches. The CDR3 loop is CASSWTGGDNEQFF. The CDR3 DNA reads TGTGCCAGCAGCTGGACGGGGGGAGACAATGAGCAGTTCTTC.

The chain employs TRBV5-1 and TRBJ2-6; D perhaps matches TRBD2 (6 bases). V shed 0 bases and J shed 0 bases, with 19 bases lying between them. CDR3 length equals 20 residues. CDR1 and CDR2 from the germline V gene are SGHRS and YFSETQ. CDR3 nucleotides: TGCGCCAGCAGCTTGGCAGAACCGGGACTGGGGAGCTCTGGGGCCAACGTCCTGACTTTC. Translating it yields CASSLAEPGLGSSGANVLTF.

This chain connects TRBV5-1 to TRBJ1-1; 7 nucleotides align to TRBD1. The CDR3 has 16 residues. V shed 3 bases, J shed 0 bases, and the junction held 8 bases outside the gene matches. Germline V lookup: CDR1 SGHRS, CDR2 YFSETQ. The CDR3 sequence: CASSSPGQRMNTEAFF. The CDR3 DNA reads TGCGCCAGCAGCTCGCCGGGACAGAGAATGAACACTGAAGCTTTCTTT. Complete variable domain (other parts from reference TRBV5-1 and TRBJ1-1): KAGVTQTPRYLIKTRGQQVTLSCSPISGHRSVSWYQQTPGQGLQFLFEYFSETQRNKGNFPGRFSGRQFSNSRSEMNVSTLELGDSALYLCASSSPGQRMNTEAFFGQGTRLTVV.

The chain has TRBV3-1 (or the pseudogene TRBV3-2) and TRBJ1-1; D is possibly TRBD1 (6 bases). V lost 6 bases to trimming and J lost 3 bases, with 17 bases between them. The CDR3 extends over 15 amino acids. Germline V gene sequence: CDR1 LGHDT, CDR2 YNNKEL (reference sequence). CDR3 residues: CASRQMGGGDTEAFF. CDR3 DNA: TGTGCCAGCAGACAAATGGGTGGGGGCGACACTGAAGCTTTCTTT.

Worth noting for this clone: The limits of the CDR3 on the DNA are not certain, so only TCRdb's listed CDR3 is given. The chain employs TRBV7-2 and TRBJ1-2. The CDR3 region is 15 residues in length, termini included. Germline CDR1 SGHTA, CDR2 FQGNSA. The CDR3 reads CASSLAAGAVGGGTF.